The 9 T cell receptor beta chains given below trace back to one sample, sequenced in a study of regulatory T cells in long-lasting Graves disease. Time point of the sample: newly diagnosed GD, antithyroid drugs for less than 3 months. Extracted RNA from PBMCs served as the source of the TCR library. To make TCR beta libraries, researchers used iRepertoire HTBI primers and Arm-PCR of CDR3 regions. TCRdb itself ran the multiplex PCR reads through MiXCR, one entry per CDR3 protein. The repertoire includes about 530,000 distinct CDR3 sequences, 15% to 20% of them detected once, and just under 25% sits in the top ten. These sequences were also reported in another study, on T cells in Graves' hyperthyroidism and ophthalmopathy.

The sample in question was peripheral blood mononuclear cells (PBMCs), obtained at new diagnosis, from a patient treated with antithyroid drugs. These receptors originate from a middle-aged woman with Graves disease.

This clonotype was observed at least ten times. The chain carries TRBV27 and TRBJ1-4; D not resolved. CDR1 MNHEY and CDR2 SMNVEV come from the germline V gene (reference sequence). V lost 6 bases and J 8 bases, leaving 13 bases between the germline ends. CDR3 length: 13 residues. This chain's CDR3 is CASSLVGGEKLFF. CDR3 nucleotide sequence: TGTGCCAGCAGCTTGGTAGGAGGAGAAAAACTGTTTTTT.

The chain is built from TRBV19 and TRBJ2-3; 7 bases align to TRBD1. The CDR3 has 15 amino acids. CDR1 and CDR2 from the germline V gene are LNHDA and SQIVND (reference sequence). The ends lost 3 bases at V and 1 base at J; junction bases unmatched: 4. CDR3 loop: CASSMSGTGTDTQYF. As DNA, the CDR3 is TGTGCCAGTAGTATGTCCGGGACAGGCACAGATACGCAGTATTTT.

This clonotype was observed many times. The V call is TRBV5-5, the J call TRBJ2-3; the D gene is possibly TRBD2 (6 bases). Germline CDR1 SGHKS, CDR2 YYEKEE (reference sequence). The CDR3 loop spans 15 amino acids. The V end was cut by 0 bases, the J end by 2 bases, with 10 bases between. DNA of the CDR3: TGTGCCAGCAGCTTGGGACTAGAGCTCACAGATACGCAGTATTTT. This sequence encodes CASSLGLELTDTQYF.

This clonotype was recorded at least ten times. The gene calls are TRBV9 and TRBJ2-1, with D possibly TRBD2 on 6 matching bases. The CDR3 spans 14 residues. Trimming left V 0 bases short and J 6 bases short, with 10 bases between. Looked up from germline, CDR1 is SGDLS and CDR2 is YYNGEE. CDR3 amino acids: CASSVGVGGNEQFF. The CDR3 bases are TGTGCCAGCAGCGTAGGAGTGGGGGGCAATGAGCAGTTCTTC.

This clonotype was seen more than once but under ten times. The chain couples TRBV4-1 to TRBJ2-4, with TRBD2 as a possible D gene (6 bases). The V gene lost 4 bases and the J gene lost 5 bases, with 12 bases spanning the gap. CDR1 is MGHRA, CDR2 YSYEKL, per germline. This CDR3 has 14 amino acids. Written as DNA, the CDR3 is TGCGCCAGCAGCCCCCGGGGGTGGGAAAACATTCAGTACTTC. Protein: CASSPRGWENIQYF.

Ten or more counts support this clonotype. V gene TRBV28 combines with J gene TRBJ2-3, with TRBD2 matching over 12 bases. Germline trimming cut 6 bases from V and 6 bases from J; bases unmatched to any gene: 7. The CDR3 length is 15 residues. Germline values: CDR1 MDHEN, CDR2 SYDVKM. The CDR3 nucleotides read TGTGCCAGCAGCCGACTAGCGGGGGTTTCGGATACGCAGTATTTT. The encoded protein is CASSRLAGVSDTQYF. The full variable domain, completed using reference TRBV28 and TRBJ2-3, is DVKVTQSSRYLVKRTGEKVFLECVQDMDHENMFWYRQDPGLGLRLIYFSYDVKMKEKGDIPEGYSVSREKKERFSLILESASTNQTSMYLCASSRLAGVSDTQYFGPGTRLTVL.

This clonotype was recorded at least ten times. The chain links TRBV13 to TRBJ2-7; D is possibly TRBD2 (6 bases). CDR1 PRHDT and CDR2 FYEKMQ come from the germline V gene (reference sequence). Between the trimmed V and J ends, which lost 4 bases and 0 bases, there was a span of 10 bases. CDR3 length: 14 amino acids. CDR3 coding DNA: TGTGCCAGCAGCTGGCTAGCGAGCTCCTACGAGCAGTACTTC. Its protein is CASSWLASSYEQYF.

There are many counts of this clonotype. The chain has TRBV13 and TRBJ2-5, with D possibly being TRBD1 (6 bases). The CDR3 contains 13 residues. Germline V gives CDR1 PRHDT, CDR2 FYEKMQ (reference sequence). V lost 5 bases and J 5 bases, leaving 12 bases between the germline ends. The CDR3 region is CASSMNRVETQYF. CDR3 coding DNA: TGTGCCAGCAGCATGAACAGGGTTGAGACCCAGTACTTC.

The rearrangement links TRBV7-9 to TRBJ1-2; D gene unclear. The germline V gene has CDR1 SEHNR and CDR2 FQNEAQ (reference sequence). The CDR3 spans 14 residues. The V end lost 1 base, the J end lost 7 bases, and 13 bases lay between the germline ends. The CDR3 DNA is TGTGCCAGCAGCTTAGAACCGGCTATGGGTGGCTACACCTTC. As protein: CASSLEPAMGGYTF.